Listed here is a single T cell receptor beta chain. The repertoire was sequenced with immunoSEQ multiplex PCR; TCRdb's copy has only in-frame clones and lacks some. The data show some 150,000 clones, approximately 90% seen once. The data derive from a study of blood T cell repertoires in COVID-19. Study details: Spain, Italy and the United States supplied samples that represented acute and convalescent COVID-19.

This CDR3 region has 16 residues. Germline trimming cut 5 bases from V and 5 bases from J; bases unmatched to any gene: 9. Per germline, CDR1 LNHDA and CDR2 SQIVND (reference sequence). The gene calls are TRBV19 and TRBJ1-6; TRBD1 aligns across 7 bases. The sequenced sample consisted of peripheral blood. The TCR was taken from a woman of 80 years or more with acute or convalescent COVID-19. The DNA for the CDR3 is TGTGCCAGTAGTGTACAGGGGCTACTAGATAATTCACCCCTCCACTTT. This encodes CASSVQGLLDNSPLHF.